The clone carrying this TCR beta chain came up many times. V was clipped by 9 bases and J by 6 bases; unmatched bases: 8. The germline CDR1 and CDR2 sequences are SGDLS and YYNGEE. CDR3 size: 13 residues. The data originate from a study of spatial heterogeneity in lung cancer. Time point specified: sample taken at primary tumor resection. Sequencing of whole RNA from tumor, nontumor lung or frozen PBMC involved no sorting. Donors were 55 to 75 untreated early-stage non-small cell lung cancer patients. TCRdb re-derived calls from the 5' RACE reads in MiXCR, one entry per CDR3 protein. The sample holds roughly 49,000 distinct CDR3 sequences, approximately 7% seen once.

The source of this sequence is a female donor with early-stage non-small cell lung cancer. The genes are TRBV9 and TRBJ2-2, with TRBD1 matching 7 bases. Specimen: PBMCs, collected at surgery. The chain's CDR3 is CATRQGTSGELFF. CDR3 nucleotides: TGTGCCACCCGACAGGGTACGTCCGGGGAGCTGTTTTTT.